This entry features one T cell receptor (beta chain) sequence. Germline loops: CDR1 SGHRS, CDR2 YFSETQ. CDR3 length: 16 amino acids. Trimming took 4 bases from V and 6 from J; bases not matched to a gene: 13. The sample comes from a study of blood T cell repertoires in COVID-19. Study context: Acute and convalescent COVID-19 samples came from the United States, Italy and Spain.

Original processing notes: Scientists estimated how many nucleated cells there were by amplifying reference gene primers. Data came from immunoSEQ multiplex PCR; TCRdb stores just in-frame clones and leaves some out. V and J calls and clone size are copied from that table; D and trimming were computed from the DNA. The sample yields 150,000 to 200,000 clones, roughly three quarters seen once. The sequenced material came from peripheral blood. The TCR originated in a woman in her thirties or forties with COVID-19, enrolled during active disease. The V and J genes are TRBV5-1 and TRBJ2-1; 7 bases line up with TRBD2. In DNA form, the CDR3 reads TGCGCCAGCAGCGAACGTCCGGGCGGGAGATCCAATGAGCAGTTCTTC. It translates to CASSERPGGRSNEQFF.